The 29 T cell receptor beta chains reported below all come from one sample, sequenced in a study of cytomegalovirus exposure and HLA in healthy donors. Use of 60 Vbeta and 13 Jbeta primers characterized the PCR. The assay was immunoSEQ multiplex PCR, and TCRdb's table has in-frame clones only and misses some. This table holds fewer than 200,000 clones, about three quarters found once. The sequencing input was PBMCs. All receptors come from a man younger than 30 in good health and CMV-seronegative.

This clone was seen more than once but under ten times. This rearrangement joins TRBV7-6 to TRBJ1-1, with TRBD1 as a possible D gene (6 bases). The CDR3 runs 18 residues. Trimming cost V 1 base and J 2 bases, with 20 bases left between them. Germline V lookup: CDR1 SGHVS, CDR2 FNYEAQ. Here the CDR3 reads CASSLEWGRGGVNTEAFF. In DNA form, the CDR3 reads TGTGCCAGCAGCTTAGAATGGGGGCGCGGTGGGGTCAACACTGAAGCTTTCTTT.

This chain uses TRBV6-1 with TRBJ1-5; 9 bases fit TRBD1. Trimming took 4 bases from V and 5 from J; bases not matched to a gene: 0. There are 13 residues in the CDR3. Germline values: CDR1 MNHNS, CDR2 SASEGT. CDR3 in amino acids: CASSGTGDQPQHF. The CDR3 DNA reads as TGTGCCAGCAGTGGGACAGGGGATCAGCCCCAGCATTTT.

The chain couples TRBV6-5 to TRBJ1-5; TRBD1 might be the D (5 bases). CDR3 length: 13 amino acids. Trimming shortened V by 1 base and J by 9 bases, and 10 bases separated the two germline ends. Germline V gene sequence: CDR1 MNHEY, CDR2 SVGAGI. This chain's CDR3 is CASSYYGGRPQHF. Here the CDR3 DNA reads TGTGCCAGCAGTTACTACGGGGGAAGGCCCCAGCATTTT.

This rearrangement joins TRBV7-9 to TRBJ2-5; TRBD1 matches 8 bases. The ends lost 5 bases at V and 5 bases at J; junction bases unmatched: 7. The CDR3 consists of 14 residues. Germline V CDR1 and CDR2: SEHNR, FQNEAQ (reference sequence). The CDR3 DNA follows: TGTGCCAGCAGCCCTTCGACAGGGGTGGAGACCCAGTACTTC. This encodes CASSPSTGVETQYF.

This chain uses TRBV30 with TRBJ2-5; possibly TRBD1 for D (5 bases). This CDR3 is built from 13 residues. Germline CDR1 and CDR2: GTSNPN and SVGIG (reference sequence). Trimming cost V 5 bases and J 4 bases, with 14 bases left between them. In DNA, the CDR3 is TGTGCCTGGGGACAAAGGGTCCGAGAGACCCAGTACTTC. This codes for CAWGQRVRETQYF.

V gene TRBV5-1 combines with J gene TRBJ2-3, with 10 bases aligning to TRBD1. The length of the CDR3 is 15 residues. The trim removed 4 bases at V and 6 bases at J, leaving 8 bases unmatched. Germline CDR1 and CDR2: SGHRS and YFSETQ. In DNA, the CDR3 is TGCGCCAGCAGCCAACGACAGGGGGCAGGGGATACGCAGTATTTT. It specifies CASSQRQGAGDTQYF. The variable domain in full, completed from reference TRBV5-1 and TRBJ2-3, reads KAGVTQTPRYLIKTRGQQVTLSCSPISGHRSVSWYQQTPGQGLQFLFEYFSETQRNKGNFPGRFSGRQFSNSRSEMNVSTLELGDSALYLCASSQRQGAGDTQYFGPGTRLTVL.

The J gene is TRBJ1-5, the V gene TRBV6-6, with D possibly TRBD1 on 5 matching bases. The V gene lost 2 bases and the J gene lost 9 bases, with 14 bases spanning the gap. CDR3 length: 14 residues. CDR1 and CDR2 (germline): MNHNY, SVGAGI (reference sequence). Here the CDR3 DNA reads TGTGCCAGCAGTTACGGGGGGACCGGTGGGCCCCAGCATTTT. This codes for CASSYGGTGGPQHF.

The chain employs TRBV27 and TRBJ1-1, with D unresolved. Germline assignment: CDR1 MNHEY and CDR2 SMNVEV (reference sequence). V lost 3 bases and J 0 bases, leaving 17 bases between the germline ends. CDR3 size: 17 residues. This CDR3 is CASSFKTGGTLNTEAFF. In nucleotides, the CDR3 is TGTGCCAGCAGTTTTAAGACGGGTGGTACTCTGAACACTGAAGCTTTCTTT.

The CDR3 loop is CASSPSDRNQPQHF. In nucleotides, the CDR3 is TGCGCCAGCAGCCCTTCGGACAGAAATCAGCCCCAGCATTTT. V gene TRBV4-1 combines with J gene TRBJ1-5; possibly TRBD1 for D (6 bases). The germline CDR1 and CDR2 sequences are MGHRA and YSYEKL. CDR3 length equals 14 residues. Trimming cost V 4 bases and J 4 bases, with 11 bases left between them.

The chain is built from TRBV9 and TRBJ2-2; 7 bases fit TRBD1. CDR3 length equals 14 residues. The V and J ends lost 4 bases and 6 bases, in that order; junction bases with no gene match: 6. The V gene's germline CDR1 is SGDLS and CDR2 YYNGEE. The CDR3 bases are TGTGCCAGCAGCTACCGGGACAGTCCCGGGGAGCTGTTTTTT. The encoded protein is CASSYRDSPGELFF. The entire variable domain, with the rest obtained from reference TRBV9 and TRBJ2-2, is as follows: DSGVTQTPKHLITATGQRVTLRCSPRSGDLSVYWYQQSLDQGLQFLIQYYNGEERAKGNILERFSAQQFPDLHSELNLSSLELGDSALYFCASSYRDSPGELFFGEGSRLTVL.

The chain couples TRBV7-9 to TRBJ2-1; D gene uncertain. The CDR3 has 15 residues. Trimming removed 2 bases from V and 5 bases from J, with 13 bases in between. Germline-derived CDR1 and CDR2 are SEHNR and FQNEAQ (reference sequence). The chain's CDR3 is CASSLLESPDNEQFF. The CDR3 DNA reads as TGTGCCAGCAGCTTACTTGAGTCGCCCGACAATGAGCAGTTCTTC.

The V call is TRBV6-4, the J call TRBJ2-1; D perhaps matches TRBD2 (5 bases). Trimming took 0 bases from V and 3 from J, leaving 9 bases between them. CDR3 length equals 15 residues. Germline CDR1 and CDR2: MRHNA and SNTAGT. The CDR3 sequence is CASSDSDGGYNEQFF. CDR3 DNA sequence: TGTGCCAGCAGTGACTCCGACGGAGGCTACAATGAGCAGTTCTTC.

The CDR3 DNA follows: TGTGCCAGCCGGGATCAAAGAACCCCCGGAAACACCATATATTTT. Protein sequence: CASRDQRTPGNTIYF. The V gene is TRBV7-8, the J gene TRBJ1-3; D unclear. Between the trimmed V and J ends, which lost 8 bases and 4 bases, there was a span of 18 bases. This CDR3 has 15 amino acids. Germline V CDR1 and CDR2: SGHVS, FQNEAQ.

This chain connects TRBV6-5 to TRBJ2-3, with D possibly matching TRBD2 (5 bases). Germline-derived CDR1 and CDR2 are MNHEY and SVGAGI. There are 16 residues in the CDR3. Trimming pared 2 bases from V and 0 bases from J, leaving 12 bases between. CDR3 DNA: TGTGCCAGCAGTTACGAGGGCCGAGGAAGCACAGATACGCAGTATTTT. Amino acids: CASSYEGRGSTDTQYF.

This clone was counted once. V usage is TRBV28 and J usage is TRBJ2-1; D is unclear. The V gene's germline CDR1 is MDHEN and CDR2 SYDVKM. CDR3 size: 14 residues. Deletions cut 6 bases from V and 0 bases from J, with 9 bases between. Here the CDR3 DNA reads TGTGCCAGCAGCCGCTCGGGCTCCTACAATGAGCAGTTCTTC. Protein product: CASSRSGSYNEQFF. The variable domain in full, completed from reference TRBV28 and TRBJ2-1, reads DVKVTQSSRYLVKRTGEKVFLECVQDMDHENMFWYRQDPGLGLRLIYFSYDVKMKEKGDIPEGYSVSREKKERFSLILESASTNQTSMYLCASSRSGSYNEQFFGPGTRLTVL.

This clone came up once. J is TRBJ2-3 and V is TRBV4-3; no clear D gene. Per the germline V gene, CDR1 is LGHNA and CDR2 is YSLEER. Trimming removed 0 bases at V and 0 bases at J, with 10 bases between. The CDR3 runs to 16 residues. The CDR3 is CASSQDLAESTDTQYF. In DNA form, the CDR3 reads TGCGCCAGCAGCCAAGATCTGGCGGAGAGCACAGATACGCAGTATTTT.

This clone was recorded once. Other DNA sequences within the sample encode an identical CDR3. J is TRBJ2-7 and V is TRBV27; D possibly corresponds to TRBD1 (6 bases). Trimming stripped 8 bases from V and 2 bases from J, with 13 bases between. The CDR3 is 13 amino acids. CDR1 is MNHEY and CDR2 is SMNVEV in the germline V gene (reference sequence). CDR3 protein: CASSNRQAYEQYF. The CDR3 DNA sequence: TGTGCCAGCTCAAACCGACAGGCCTACGAGCAGTACTTC.

CDR3 region: CASAKARTSGSSYEQYF. The CDR3 DNA sequence: TGCGCCAGTGCTAAGGCCCGGACTAGCGGGAGCTCCTACGAGCAGTACTTC. The chain links TRBV5-1 to TRBJ2-7; 13 nucleotides agree with TRBD2. The V gene end was trimmed by 8 bases and the J gene end by 0 bases; junction bases not matched to a gene: 11. Looked up from germline, CDR1 is SGHRS and CDR2 is YFSETQ. The CDR3 runs to 17 residues. Full variable domain (outside the CDR3, taken from reference TRBV5-1 and TRBJ2-7): KAGVTQTPRYLIKTRGQQVTLSCSPISGHRSVSWYQQTPGQGLQFLFEYFSETQRNKGNFPGRFSGRQFSNSRSEMNVSTLELGDSALYLCASAKARTSGSSYEQYFGPGTRLTVT.

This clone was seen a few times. CDR3 in amino acids: CASGVQGWSPLHF. CDR3 bases: TGTGCCAGCGGAGTACAGGGTTGGTCACCCCTCCACTTT. The chain combines TRBV7-8 with TRBJ1-6; D is possibly TRBD1 (6 bases). The CDR3 is 13 residues long. The V and J ends lost 8 bases and 10 bases respectively, with 15 bases between them. CDR1 is SGHVS and CDR2 is FQNEAQ in the germline V gene.

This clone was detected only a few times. CDR3 region: CAATSGGRGGYTF. DNA of the CDR3: TGTGCCGCCACTTCGGGGGGGAGGGGCGGCTACACCTTC. This chain connects TRBV6-6 to TRBJ1-2, with TRBD1 as a possible D gene (5 bases). V lost 11 bases and J lost 8, with 21 bases in between. The CDR3 is 13 residues long. Looked up from germline, CDR1 is MNHNY and CDR2 is SVGAGI (reference sequence).

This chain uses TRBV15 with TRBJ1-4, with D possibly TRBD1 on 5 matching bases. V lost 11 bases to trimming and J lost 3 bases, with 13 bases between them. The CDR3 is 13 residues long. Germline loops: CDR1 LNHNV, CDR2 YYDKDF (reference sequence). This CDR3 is CASGSTSNEKLFF. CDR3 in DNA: TGTGCCTCAGGGTCGACTTCTAATGAAAAACTGTTTTTT. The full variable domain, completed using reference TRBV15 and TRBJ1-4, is DAMVIQNPRYQVTQFGKPVTLSCSQTLNHNVMYWYQQKSSQAPKLLFHYYDKDFNNEADTPDNFQSRRPNTSFCFLDIRSPGLGDTAMYLCASGSTSNEKLFFGSGTQLSVL.

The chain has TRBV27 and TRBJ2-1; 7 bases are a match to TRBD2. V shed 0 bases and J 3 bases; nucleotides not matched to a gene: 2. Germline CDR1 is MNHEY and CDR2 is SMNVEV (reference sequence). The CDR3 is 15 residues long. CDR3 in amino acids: CASSLSGRYYNEQFF. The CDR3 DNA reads TGTGCCAGCAGTTTATCCGGGAGGTACTACAATGAGCAGTTCTTC.

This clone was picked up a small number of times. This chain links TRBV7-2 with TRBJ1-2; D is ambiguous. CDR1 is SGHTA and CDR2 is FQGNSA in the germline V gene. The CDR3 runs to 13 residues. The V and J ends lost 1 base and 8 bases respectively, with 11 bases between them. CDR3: CASSLEQTQGYTF. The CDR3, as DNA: TGTGCCAGCAGCTTAGAACAGACCCAAGGCTACACCTTC.

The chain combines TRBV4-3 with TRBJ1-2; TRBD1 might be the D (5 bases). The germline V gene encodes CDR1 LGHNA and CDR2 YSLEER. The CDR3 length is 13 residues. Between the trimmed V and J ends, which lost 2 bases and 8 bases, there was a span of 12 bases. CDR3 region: CASSQLAGRGYTF. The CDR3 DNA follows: TGCGCCAGCAGCCAACTCGCAGGGAGGGGCTACACCTTC.

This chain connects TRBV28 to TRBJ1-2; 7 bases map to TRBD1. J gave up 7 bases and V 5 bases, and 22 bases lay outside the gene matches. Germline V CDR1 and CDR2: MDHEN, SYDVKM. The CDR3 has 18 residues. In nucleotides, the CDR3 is TGTGCCAGCAGTCGTCGGGGTAGGGGGCTCGGGGGCTCCAGTGGCTACACCTTC. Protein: CASSRRGRGLGGSSGYTF.

CDR3 protein: CASSPGQGADTQYF. The CDR3 nucleotides are TGCGCCAGCAGCCCGGGCCAGGGGGCAGATACGCAGTATTTT. This rearrangement joins TRBV5-1 to TRBJ2-3; 7 bases line up with TRBD1. V shed 4 bases and J 4 bases; nucleotides not matched to a gene: 6. The CDR3 has 14 amino acids. CDR1 is SGHRS, CDR2 YFSETQ, per germline.

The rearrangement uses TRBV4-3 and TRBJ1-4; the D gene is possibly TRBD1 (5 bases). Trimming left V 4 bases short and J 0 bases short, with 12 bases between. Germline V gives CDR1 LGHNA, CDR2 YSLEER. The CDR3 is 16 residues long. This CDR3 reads CASSPQWGATNEKLFF. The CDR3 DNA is TGCGCCAGCAGCCCTCAGTGGGGGGCAACTAATGAAAAACTGTTTTTT.

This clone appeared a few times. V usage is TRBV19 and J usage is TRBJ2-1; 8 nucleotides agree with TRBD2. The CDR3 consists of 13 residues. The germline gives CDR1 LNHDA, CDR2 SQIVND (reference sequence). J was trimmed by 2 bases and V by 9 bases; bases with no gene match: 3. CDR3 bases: TGTGCCAGCCGGGAGGGTGCCTACAATGAGCAGTTCTTC. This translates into CASREGAYNEQFF.

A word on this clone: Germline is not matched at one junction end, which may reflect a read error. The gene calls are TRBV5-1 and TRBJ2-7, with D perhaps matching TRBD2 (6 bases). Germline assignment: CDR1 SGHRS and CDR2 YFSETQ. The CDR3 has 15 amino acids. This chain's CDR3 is CASRLGRGPSYEQYF. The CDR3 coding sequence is TGCGCCAGCAGGTTGGGGCGGGGCCCTTCCTACGAGCAGTACTTC.